The entry below describes one T cell receptor (beta chain). This sample is drawn from a study of blood T cell repertoires in COVID-19. Background on the study: Acute and convalescent COVID-19 samples came from the United States, Italy and Spain.

Under the authors' procedure: Reference gene primer amplification gave nucleated cell count estimates. Sequenced by immunoSEQ multiplex PCR; TCRdb stores in-frame clones only, minus some. The D gene and trimming were derived from the DNA, and the V and J assignments and clone size from that table. The sample has some 250,000 clones, about four fifths seen once. The V gene lost 3 bases and the J gene lost 10 bases, with 14 bases spanning the gap. Germline V CDR1 and CDR2: SGHTS, YDEGEE. This CDR3 comprises 13 residues. The material sequenced was peripheral blood. This TCR came from a man older than 75 with acute or convalescent COVID-19. The rearrangement links TRBV5-8 to TRBJ2-1; a weak D match, TRBD1 (8 bases). The CDR3 sequence: CASSSDREGEQFF. In DNA, the CDR3 is TGTGCCAGCAGCTCGGACAGGGAGGGCGAGCAGTTCTTC.